Reported below is one TCR beta chain. Data came from immunoSEQ multiplex PCR; TCRdb stores just in-frame clones and leaves some out. The sample holds roughly 100,000 clones; roughly 76% are singletons and the top ten take under 5%. These data are taken from a study of blood T cell repertoires in COVID-19. V lost 3 bases and J 6 bases, leaving 24 bases between the germline ends. CDR1 and CDR2 (germline): MGHRA, YSYEKL. This CDR3 contains 18 residues. Seattle's cohort entered during active infection and was followed longitudinally. V is TRBV4-1 and J is TRBJ2-1; the D gene is possibly TRBD1 (6 bases). The source of this sequence is an elderly man with COVID-19, enrolled during active disease. Sequencing was carried out using peripheral blood. CDR3 DNA sequence: TGCGCCAGCAGCCAGGACCTAACAGGGTTAAGTACCTCCAATGAGCAGTTCTTC. This gives the protein CASSQDLTGLSTSNEQFF.